The rows below give T cell receptor beta chains drawn from one sample of a study of beta chain features in type 1 diabetes. Sequencing used immunoSEQ multiplex PCR; TCRdb keeps in-frame clones, though not all of them. The sample holds 230,000 or so clones, roughly 17% seen once. The sequencing sample was made of naive CD4+ T cells from blood. The receptors were gathered from a young man with type 1 diabetes. CDR3s include the opening cysteine and the closing phenylalanine or tryptophan. D genes are given only for firm matches. Some rows mark clone size as missing; the rest say once, few, many or name a class of expanded clone.

j_gene: TRBJ2-3
d_gene: TRBD1
v_gene: TRBV29-1
abundance: NA
len: 15
CDR3nt: TGCAGCGTTGGAGGACAGGGGTTGGGGACAGATACGCAGTATTTT
CDR3aa: CSVGGQGLGTDTQYF

j_gene: TRBJ2-5
d_gene: TRBD2
v_gene: TRBV7-2
abundance: NA
len: 14
CDR3nt: TGTGCCAGCAGCTTAATGCGGGGGAAAGAGACCCAGTACTTC
CDR3aa: CASSLMRGKETQYF

j_gene: TRBJ2-5
d_gene: TRBD2
v_gene: TRBV7-2
abundance: NA
len: 15
CDR3nt: TGTGCCAGCAGCTTCCAGAGCGGGGGTGGGGAGACCCAGTACTTC
CDR3aa: CASSFQSGGGETQYF

j_gene: TRBJ2-5
d_gene: NA
v_gene: TRBV9
abundance: few
len: 15
CDR3nt: TGTGCCAGCAGCGCGACAGGTAGACTCCAAGAGACCCAGTACTTC
CDR3aa: CASSATGRLQETQYF

j_gene: TRBJ2-5
d_gene: NA
v_gene: TRBV29-1
abundance: few
len: 10
CDR3nt: TGCAGCGTGAGGGGGGAGACCCAGTACTTC
CDR3aa: CSVRGETQYF

j_gene: TRBJ2-5
d_gene: TRBD1
v_gene: TRBV7-9
abundance: few
len: 15
CDR3nt: TGTGCCAGCAGCTTAGTTACAGGGGACCAAGAGACCCAGTACTTC
CDR3aa: CASSLVTGDQETQYF

j_gene: TRBJ2-5
d_gene: NA
v_gene: TRBV30
abundance: NA
len: 17
CDR3nt: TGTGCCTGGAGTAAACCAGAGGACTATTCGGGACAAGAGACCCAGTACTTC
CDR3aa: CAWSKPEDYSGQETQYF

j_gene: TRBJ2-5
d_gene: NA
v_gene: TRBV9
abundance: NA
len: 16
CDR3nt: TGTGCCAGCAGCGTAACCGGGAACCCCTACCAAGAGACCCAGTACTTC
CDR3aa: CASSVTGNPYQETQYF

j_gene: TRBJ2-1
d_gene: NA
v_gene: TRBV27
abundance: NA
len: 16
CDR3nt: TGTGCCAGCAGTTCGGCGGGAAGTGAATCCTACAATGAGCAGTTCTTC
CDR3aa: CASSSAGSESYNEQFF

j_gene: TRBJ2-1
d_gene: NA
v_gene: TRBV2
abundance: few
len: 14
CDR3nt: TGTGCCAGCCTCGCACAGGGCTCCTACAATGAGCAGTTCTTC
CDR3aa: CASLAQGSYNEQFF

j_gene: TRBJ1-1
d_gene: TRBD1
v_gene: TRBV4-2
abundance: NA
len: 13
CDR3nt: TGTGCCAGCAGCGGGACAGTGAACACTGAAGCTTTCTTT
CDR3aa: CASSGTVNTEAFF

j_gene: TRBJ2-1
d_gene: TRBD2
v_gene: TRBV29-1
abundance: few
len: 15
CDR3nt: TGCAGCGTTGCGACTAGCGGCTACGACTACAATGAGCAGTTCTTC
CDR3aa: CSVATSGYDYNEQFF

j_gene: TRBJ2-1
d_gene: TRBD1
v_gene: TRBV7-2
abundance: NA
len: 15
CDR3nt: TGTGCCAGCAGCTTAGCCCGCAACAGGGGGAATGAGCAGTTCTTC
CDR3aa: CASSLARNRGNEQFF

j_gene: TRBJ2-2
d_gene: NA
v_gene: TRBV2
abundance: NA
len: 10
CDR3nt: TGTGCCAGCAGTGCCGGGGCGCTGTTTTTT
CDR3aa: CASSAGALFF

j_gene: TRBJ2-5
d_gene: NA
v_gene: TRBV6-5
abundance: NA
len: 14
CDR3nt: TGTGCCAGCAGTCGCCAGCGGACGCAAGAGACCCAGTACTTC
CDR3aa: CASSRQRTQETQYF

j_gene: TRBJ2-6
d_gene: NA
v_gene: TRBV10-3
abundance: few
len: 16
CDR3nt: TGTGCCATCAATGGGGGGCGCTTTCCAGGGGCCAACGTCCTGACTTTC
CDR3aa: CAINGGRFPGANVLTF

j_gene: TRBJ2-7
d_gene: TRBD1
v_gene: TRBV18
abundance: NA
len: 15
CDR3nt: TGTGCCAGCTCACCCCCGGGACAGGGAAGGAACGAGCAGTACTTC
CDR3aa: CASSPPGQGRNEQYF

j_gene: TRBJ2-5
d_gene: TRBD2
v_gene: TRBV29-1
abundance: few
len: 12
CDR3nt: TGCAGCGGACTAGCGGGAGGGGAGACCCAGTACTTC
CDR3aa: CSGLAGGETQYF

j_gene: TRBJ2-7
d_gene: NA
v_gene: TRBV29-1
abundance: few
len: 13
CDR3nt: TGCAGCGTCGCGGACACCCCCTCCTACGAGCAGTACTTC
CDR3aa: CSVADTPSYEQYF

j_gene: TRBJ2-5
d_gene: NA
v_gene: TRBV2
abundance: few
len: 14
CDR3nt: TGTGCCAGCATCGCTAGCTGGGTTGAAGAGACCCAGTACTTC
CDR3aa: CASIASWVEETQYF

j_gene: TRBJ2-2
d_gene: NA
v_gene: TRBV29-1
abundance: NA
len: 14
CDR3nt: TGCAGCGCCATCCAACTAGCGAACACCGGGGAGCTGTTTTTT
CDR3aa: CSAIQLANTGELFF

j_gene: TRBJ2-1
d_gene: TRBD1
v_gene: TRBV10-3
abundance: NA
len: 16
CDR3nt: TGTGCCATCAGTGAGTCGACAGGGAAATCCTACAATGAGCAGTTCTTC
CDR3aa: CAISESTGKSYNEQFF

j_gene: TRBJ2-4
d_gene: NA
v_gene: TRBV13
abundance: few
len: 14
CDR3nt: TGTGCCAGCAGCCTCAGAAGAACCAAAAACATTCAGTACTTC
CDR3aa: CASSLRRTKNIQYF

j_gene: TRBJ2-7
d_gene: TRBD1
v_gene: TRBV7-2
abundance: few
len: 15
CDR3nt: TGTGCCAGCAGTACAGGGACAGGGGTTATCTACGAGCAGTACTTC
CDR3aa: CASSTGTGVIYEQYF

j_gene: TRBJ2-6
d_gene: NA
v_gene: TRBV27
abundance: few
len: 12
CDR3nt: TGTGCCAGCCTTTCCCGAGGCAACGTCCTGACTTTC
CDR3aa: CASLSRGNVLTF

j_gene: TRBJ2-4
d_gene: NA
v_gene: TRBV5-1
abundance: few
len: 15
CDR3nt: TGCGCCAGCAGCGACTGGACAGTAGCCAAAAACATTCAGTACTTC
CDR3aa: CASSDWTVAKNIQYF

j_gene: TRBJ1-2
d_gene: NA
v_gene: TRBV29-1
abundance: NA
len: 17
CDR3nt: TGCAGCGTGGCCGAGAGACCGGGACACGCGGGGAACTATGGCTACACCTTC
CDR3aa: CSVAERPGHAGNYGYTF

j_gene: TRBJ2-1
d_gene: TRBD2
v_gene: TRBV19
abundance: NA
len: 15
CDR3nt: TGTGCCAGTAGCACCGGGACTAGCGGGAGGGGTGAGCAGTTCTTC
CDR3aa: CASSTGTSGRGEQFF

j_gene: TRBJ1-1
d_gene: TRBD1
v_gene: TRBV30
abundance: NA
len: 11
CDR3nt: TGTGCCTGGGGGACAGGAGCTGAAGCTTTCTTT
CDR3aa: CAWGTGAEAFF

j_gene: TRBJ2-5
d_gene: NA
v_gene: TRBV19
abundance: few
len: 11
CDR3nt: TGTGCCAGTAGTACGACAGAGACCCAGTACTTC
CDR3aa: CASSTTETQYF

j_gene: TRBJ2-7
d_gene: TRBD1
v_gene: TRBV15
abundance: NA
len: 17
CDR3nt: TGTGCCACCAGCAGAAGGGGACGGACAGGGATGTCCTACGAGCAGTACTTC
CDR3aa: CATSRRGRTGMSYEQYF

j_gene: TRBJ1-2
d_gene: TRBD1
v_gene: TRBV9
abundance: NA
len: 15
CDR3nt: TGTGCCAGCAGCGTCCAGACAGGGATTGGCTATGGCTACACCTTC
CDR3aa: CASSVQTGIGYGYTF

j_gene: TRBJ2-5
d_gene: NA
v_gene: TRBV29-1
abundance: few
len: 12
CDR3nt: TGCAGCGTTGGTTTCCGCCAGCAGACCCAGTACTTC
CDR3aa: CSVGFRQQTQYF

j_gene: TRBJ1-2
d_gene: NA
v_gene: TRBV30
abundance: few
len: 13
CDR3nt: TGTGCCTGGAGTGTCGGACAGAACTATGGCTACACCTTC
CDR3aa: CAWSVGQNYGYTF

j_gene: TRBJ2-7
d_gene: NA
v_gene: TRBV6-1
abundance: NA
len: 13
CDR3nt: TGTGCCAGCAGTACCTACGACAGCTACGAGCAGTACTTC
CDR3aa: CASSTYDSYEQYF

j_gene: TRBJ2-7
d_gene: NA
v_gene: TRBV30
abundance: few
len: 17
CDR3nt: TGTGCCTGGAGATTCAGGAGGTTAGCGCGCGATTCCTACGAGCAGTACTTC
CDR3aa: CAWRFRRLARDSYEQYF

j_gene: TRBJ1-1
d_gene: NA
v_gene: TRBV4-3
abundance: NA
len: 14
CDR3nt: TGCGCCAGCAGCCAAGATCAGTCCAAGGGCATCGCTTTCTTT
CDR3aa: CASSQDQSKGIAFF

j_gene: TRBJ2-3
d_gene: TRBD2
v_gene: TRBV2
abundance: few
len: 15
CDR3nt: TGTGCCAGCAGTCTAAGACTAGCGGGAGAAGATACGCAGTATTTT
CDR3aa: CASSLRLAGEDTQYF

j_gene: TRBJ2-3
d_gene: NA
v_gene: TRBV9
abundance: few
len: 16
CDR3nt: TGTGCCAGCAGCGTAGGGAATAGCGGTCGCACAGATACGCAGTATTTT
CDR3aa: CASSVGNSGRTDTQYF

j_gene: TRBJ2-5
d_gene: TRBD2
v_gene: TRBV7-2
abundance: NA
len: 15
CDR3nt: TGTGCCAGCAGCACCCCTACGGGAGGCGCAGAGACCCAGTACTTC
CDR3aa: CASSTPTGGAETQYF

j_gene: TRBJ2-3
d_gene: TRBD2
v_gene: TRBV28
abundance: few
len: 13
CDR3nt: TGTGCCGCTAGCGGGACTAGCACAGATACGCAGTATTTT
CDR3aa: CAASGTSTDTQYF

j_gene: TRBJ1-2
d_gene: TRBD1
v_gene: TRBV28
abundance: NA
len: 14
CDR3nt: TGTGCCAGCAGTCCCCGGACAGGGCGAATTGGCTACACCTTC
CDR3aa: CASSPRTGRIGYTF

j_gene: TRBJ2-2
d_gene: TRBD1
v_gene: TRBV6-5
abundance: few
len: 14
CDR3nt: TGTGCCAGCACGGGACAGGGCCCCACCGGGGAGCTGTTTTTT
CDR3aa: CASTGQGPTGELFF

j_gene: TRBJ2-7
d_gene: NA
v_gene: TRBV7-9
abundance: NA
len: 10
CDR3nt: TGTGCCAGCAGCTCCTACGAGCAGTACTTC
CDR3aa: CASSSYEQYF

j_gene: TRBJ2-3
d_gene: NA
v_gene: TRBV9
abundance: NA
len: 16
CDR3nt: TGTGCCAGCAGCGTACACCAAGCGGGCTTAGGGGATACGCAGTATTTT
CDR3aa: CASSVHQAGLGDTQYF

j_gene: TRBJ2-1
d_gene: TRBD1
v_gene: TRBV9
abundance: NA
len: 14
CDR3nt: TGTGCCAGCAGGCGACAGGGGATGTTTAATGAGCAGTTCTTC
CDR3aa: CASRRQGMFNEQFF

j_gene: TRBJ1-2
d_gene: NA
v_gene: TRBV6-5
abundance: NA
len: 15
CDR3nt: TGTGCCAGCAGTTACCGAGGGGCCTTCAACTATGGCTACACCTTC
CDR3aa: CASSYRGAFNYGYTF

j_gene: TRBJ2-2
d_gene: NA
v_gene: TRBV5-1
abundance: NA
len: 16
CDR3nt: TGCGCCAGCAGCCAGTTCCTTACCCTGAGCACCGGGGAGCTGTTTTTT
CDR3aa: CASSQFLTLSTGELFF

j_gene: TRBJ2-4
d_gene: TRBD1
v_gene: TRBV5-1
abundance: NA
len: 14
CDR3nt: TGCGCCAGCAGAGACGCCGGACAGGGGGTCATTCAGTACTTC
CDR3aa: CASRDAGQGVIQYF

j_gene: TRBJ1-2
d_gene: NA
v_gene: TRBV4-2
abundance: NA
len: 15
CDR3nt: TGTGCCAGCAGCCAAGGAGGCCCCGGACAAGATGGCTACACCTTC
CDR3aa: CASSQGGPGQDGYTF